This TCR beta chain was captured by sequencing in a study of blood T cell repertoires in COVID-19. V was shortened by 6 bases and J by 0 bases, with 6 bases between the two germline ends. The CDR3 runs 12 residues. Worth noting for this clone: Other DNA sequences in the sample encode the same CDR3.

TCRdb's table, derived via immunoSEQ multiplex PCR, lists solely in-frame clones and lacks some. The sample has 300,000 or so clones; around 87% are singletons. This TCR was sampled from a man in his sixties or seventies with acute or convalescent COVID-19. The sequenced sample consisted of peripheral blood. The rearrangement uses TRBV12-3 or TRBV12-4 and TRBJ2-7, with D uncertain. The CDR3 is CASSSGSYEQYF. The CDR3 nucleotides are TGTGCCAGCAGCTCCGGCTCCTACGAGCAGTACTTC.